This T cell receptor (beta chain) appears in the sequencing data of a study of shared clonotypes between healthy human individuals. Replicate PCRs for unsorted PBMC used 300 ng DNA (approximately 30,000 T cell genomes). Some clones are missing from TCRdb's copy, which holds only in-frame ones; the method was immunoSEQ multiplex PCR. The table lists roughly 500,000 clones, approximately 78% of them singletons. The V gene's germline CDR1 is SGHVS and CDR2 FQNEAQ. The CDR3 has 19 residues. The V segment lost 2 bases and the J segment 3 bases; nucleotides outside the gene matches: 14. V gene TRBV7-8 combines with J gene TRBJ2-7, with 12 bases lining up with TRBD2. The TCR comes from a woman in her forties in good health. Some clones in this sample may be carry-over from other donors' samples. The sample taken for sequencing was PBMCs. The CDR3 sequence: CASSLSAGTASGRDYEQYF. As DNA, the CDR3 is TGTGCCAGCAGCTTATCCGCAGGGACGGCTAGCGGGAGGGACTACGAGCAGTACTTC. Complete variable domain (other parts from reference TRBV7-8 and TRBJ2-7): GAGVSQSPRYKVAKRGQDVALRCDPISGHVSLFWYQQALGQGPEFLTYFQNEAQLDKSGLPSDRFFAERPEGSVSTLKIQRTQQEDSAVYLCASSLSAGTASGRDYEQYFGPGTRLTVT.